This T cell receptor (beta chain) was sequenced for a study of cytomegalovirus exposure and HLA in healthy donors. 60 Vbeta and 13 Jbeta primers were used in PCR. The method was immunoSEQ multiplex PCR; TCRdb's version includes in-frame clones alone and lacks a portion of them. The sample consists of fewer than 200,000 clones, roughly 8.7% of them appearing once. The sample holds a few counts of this clone. In nominal health when sampled, donors likely had unrecorded immune exposures nonetheless. Trimming removed 4 bases from V and 0 bases from J, with 13 bases in between. The CDR3 is 17 amino acids. CDR1 LNHDA and CDR2 SQIVND come from the germline V gene (reference sequence).

The receptor was derived from a woman aged 30 to 39 in good health and CMV-seropositive. The sequencing sample was made of PBMCs. This sequence joins TRBV19 and TRBJ2-6; a weak D match, TRBD1 (5 bases). The chain's CDR3 is CASSTSTVPSGANVLTF. CDR3 sequence (DNA): TGTGCCAGTAGTACCTCGACAGTCCCCTCTGGGGCCAACGTCCTGACTTTC.